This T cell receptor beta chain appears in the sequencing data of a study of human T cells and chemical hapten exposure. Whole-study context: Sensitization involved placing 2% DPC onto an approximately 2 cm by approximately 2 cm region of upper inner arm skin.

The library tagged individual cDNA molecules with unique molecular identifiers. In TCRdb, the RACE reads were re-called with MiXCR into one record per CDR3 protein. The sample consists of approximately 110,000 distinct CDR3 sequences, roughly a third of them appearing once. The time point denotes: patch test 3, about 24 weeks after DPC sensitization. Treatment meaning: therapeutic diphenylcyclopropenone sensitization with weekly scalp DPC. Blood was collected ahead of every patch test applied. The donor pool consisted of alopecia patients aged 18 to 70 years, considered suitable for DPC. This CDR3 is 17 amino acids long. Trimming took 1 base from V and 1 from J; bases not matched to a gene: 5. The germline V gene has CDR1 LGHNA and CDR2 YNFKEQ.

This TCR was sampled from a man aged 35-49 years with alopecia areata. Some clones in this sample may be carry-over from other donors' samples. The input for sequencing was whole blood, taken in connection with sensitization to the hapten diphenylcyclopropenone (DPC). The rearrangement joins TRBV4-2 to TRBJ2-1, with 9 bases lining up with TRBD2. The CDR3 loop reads CASSQGNSGGSYNEQFF. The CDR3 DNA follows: TGTGCCAGCAGCCAAGGGAATAGCGGGGGTTCCTACAATGAGCAGTTCTTC.